This TCR beta chain was observed in a study of T cell repertoires in cytomegalovirus infection. In the study overall: The public TCR beta signatures pointed to both CMV infection and matching HLA type.

In TCRdb, the reads were re-called with MiXCR into one record per CDR3 protein. The sample holds more than 350,000 distinct CDR3 sequences, around 32% seen once. Trimming removed 0 bases at V and 5 bases at J, with 17 bases between. Germline CDR1 and CDR2: SGHRS and YFSETQ. The CDR3 contains 16 residues. Material for sequencing was PBMCs. The source of this sequence is a human donor in good health (CMV status not recorded). Some clones in this sample may be carry-over from other donors' samples. The J gene is TRBJ1-1, the V gene TRBV5-1; unclear D gene. This CDR3 reads CASSLDGSGRGTEAFF. CDR3 nucleotide sequence: TGCGCCAGCAGCTTGGACGGCTCCGGCCGAGGGACTGAAGCTTTCTTT.